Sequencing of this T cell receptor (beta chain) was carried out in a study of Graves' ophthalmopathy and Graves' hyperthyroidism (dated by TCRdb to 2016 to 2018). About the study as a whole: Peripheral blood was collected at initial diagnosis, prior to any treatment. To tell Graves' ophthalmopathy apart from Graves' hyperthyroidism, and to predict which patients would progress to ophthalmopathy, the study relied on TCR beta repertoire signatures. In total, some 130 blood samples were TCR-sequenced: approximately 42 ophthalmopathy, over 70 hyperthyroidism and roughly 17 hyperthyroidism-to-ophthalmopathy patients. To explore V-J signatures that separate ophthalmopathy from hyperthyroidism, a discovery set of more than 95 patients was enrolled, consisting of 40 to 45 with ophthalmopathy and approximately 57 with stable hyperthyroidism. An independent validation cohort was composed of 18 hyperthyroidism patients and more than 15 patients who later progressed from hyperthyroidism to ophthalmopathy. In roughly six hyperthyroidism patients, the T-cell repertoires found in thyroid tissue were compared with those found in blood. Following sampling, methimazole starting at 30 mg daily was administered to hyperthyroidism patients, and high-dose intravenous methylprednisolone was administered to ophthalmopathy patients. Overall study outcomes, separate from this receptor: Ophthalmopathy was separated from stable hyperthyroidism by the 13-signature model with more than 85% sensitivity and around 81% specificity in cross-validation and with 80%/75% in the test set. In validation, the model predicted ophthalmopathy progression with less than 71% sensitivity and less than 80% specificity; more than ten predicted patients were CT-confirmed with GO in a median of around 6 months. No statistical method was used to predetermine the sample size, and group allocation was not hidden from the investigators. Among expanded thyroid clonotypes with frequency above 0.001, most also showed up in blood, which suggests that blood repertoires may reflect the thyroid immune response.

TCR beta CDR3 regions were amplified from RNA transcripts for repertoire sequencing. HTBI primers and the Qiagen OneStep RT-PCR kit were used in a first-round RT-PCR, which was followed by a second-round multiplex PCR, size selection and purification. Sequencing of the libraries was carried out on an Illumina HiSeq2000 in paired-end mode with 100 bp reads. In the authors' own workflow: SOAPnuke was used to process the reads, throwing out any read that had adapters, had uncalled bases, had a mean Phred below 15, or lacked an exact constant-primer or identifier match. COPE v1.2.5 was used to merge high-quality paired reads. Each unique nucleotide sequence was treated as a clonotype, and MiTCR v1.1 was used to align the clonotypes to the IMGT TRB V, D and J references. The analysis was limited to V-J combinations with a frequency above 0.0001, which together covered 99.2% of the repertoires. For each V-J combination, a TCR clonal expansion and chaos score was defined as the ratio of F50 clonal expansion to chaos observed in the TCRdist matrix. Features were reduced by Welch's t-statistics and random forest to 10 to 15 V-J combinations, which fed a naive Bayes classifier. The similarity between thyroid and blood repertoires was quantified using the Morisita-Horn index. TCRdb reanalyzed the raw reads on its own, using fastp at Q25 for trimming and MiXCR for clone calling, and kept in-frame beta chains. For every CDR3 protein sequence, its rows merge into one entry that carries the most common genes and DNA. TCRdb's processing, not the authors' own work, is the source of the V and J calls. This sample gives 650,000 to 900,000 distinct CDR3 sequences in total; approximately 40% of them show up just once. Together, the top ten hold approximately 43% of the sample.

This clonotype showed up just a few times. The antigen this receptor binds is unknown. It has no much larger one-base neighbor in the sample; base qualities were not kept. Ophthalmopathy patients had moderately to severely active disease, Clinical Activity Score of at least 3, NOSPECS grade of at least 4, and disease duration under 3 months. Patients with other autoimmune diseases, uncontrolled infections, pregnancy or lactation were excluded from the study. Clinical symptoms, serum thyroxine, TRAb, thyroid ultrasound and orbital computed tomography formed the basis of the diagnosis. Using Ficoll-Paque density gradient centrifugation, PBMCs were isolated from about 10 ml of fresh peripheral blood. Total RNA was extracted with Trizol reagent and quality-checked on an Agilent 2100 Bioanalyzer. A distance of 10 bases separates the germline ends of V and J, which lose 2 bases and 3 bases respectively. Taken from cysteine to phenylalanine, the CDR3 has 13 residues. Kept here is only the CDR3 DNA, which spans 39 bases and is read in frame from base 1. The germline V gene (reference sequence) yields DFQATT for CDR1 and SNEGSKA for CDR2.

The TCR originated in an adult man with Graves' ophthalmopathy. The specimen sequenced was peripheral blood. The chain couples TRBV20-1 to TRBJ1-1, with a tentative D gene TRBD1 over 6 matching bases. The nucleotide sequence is TGCAGTGCTAGATCACAGGGATACACTGAAGCTTTCTTT. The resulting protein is CSARSQGYTEAFF.